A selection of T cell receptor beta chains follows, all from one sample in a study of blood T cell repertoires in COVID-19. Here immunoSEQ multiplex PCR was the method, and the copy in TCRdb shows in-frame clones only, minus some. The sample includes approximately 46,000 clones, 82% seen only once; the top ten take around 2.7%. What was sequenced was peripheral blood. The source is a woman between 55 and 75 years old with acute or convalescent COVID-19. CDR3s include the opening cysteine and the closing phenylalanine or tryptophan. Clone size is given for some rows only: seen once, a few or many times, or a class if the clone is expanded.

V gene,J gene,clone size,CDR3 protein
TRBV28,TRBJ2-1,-,CASSSSPVGQGNEQFF
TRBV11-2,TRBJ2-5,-,CASSLDARLAGEGETQYF
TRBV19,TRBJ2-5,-,CASSSSGGLAKETQYF
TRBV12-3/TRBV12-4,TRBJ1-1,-,CASSLEGDRESFF
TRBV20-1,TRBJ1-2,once,CSASGWDGYTF
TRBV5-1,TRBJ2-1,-,CASSPTSYNEQFF
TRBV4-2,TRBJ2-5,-,CASSQEKTSGSETQYF
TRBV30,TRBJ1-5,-,CAWSAGGGQPQHF
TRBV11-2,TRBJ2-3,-,CASSLRRGSTDTQYF
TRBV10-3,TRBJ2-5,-,CAIRSGPGPQETQYF
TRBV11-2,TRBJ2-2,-,CASSPLGQGLVGELFF
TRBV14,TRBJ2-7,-,CARGQSYEQYF
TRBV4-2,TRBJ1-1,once,CASSHPSLLVDSRAFF
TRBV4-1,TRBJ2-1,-,CASSLGTLSSYNEQFF
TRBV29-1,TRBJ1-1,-,CSTRQGVDTEAFF
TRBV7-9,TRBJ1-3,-,CASDTGAGNTIYF
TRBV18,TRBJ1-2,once,CASLRGQEWGSGYTF
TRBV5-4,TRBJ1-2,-,CASSLRNPQGEDGYTF
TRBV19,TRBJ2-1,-,CASSLRDRSHNEQFF
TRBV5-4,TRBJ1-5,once,CASSLQSVPVSNQPQHF
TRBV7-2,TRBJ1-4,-,CASSFPTDRLNEKLFF
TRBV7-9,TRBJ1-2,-,CASSPGGGDRSRYGYTF
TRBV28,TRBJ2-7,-,CASSSRTATYEQYF
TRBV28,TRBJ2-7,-,CASSLSPPFSDEQYF
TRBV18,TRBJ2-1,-,CASRDSVNYNEQFF
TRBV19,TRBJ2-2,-,CASINRGNTGELFF
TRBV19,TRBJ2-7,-,CATDPGQGYEQYF
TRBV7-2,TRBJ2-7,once,CASSPPVTYEQYF
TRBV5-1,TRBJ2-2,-,CASSQREGSGELFF
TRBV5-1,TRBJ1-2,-,CASSLALGTGYGYTF
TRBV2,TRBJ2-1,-,CASRKAGVYRTSSYNEQFF
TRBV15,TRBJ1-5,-,CATSLEAGGYNQPQHF
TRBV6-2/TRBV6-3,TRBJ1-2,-,CASSYSREGGYTF
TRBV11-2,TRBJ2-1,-,CASSRGMEQFF
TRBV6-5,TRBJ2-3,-,CASRYDYTDTQYF
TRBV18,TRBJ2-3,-,CASSFGLAGDTQYF
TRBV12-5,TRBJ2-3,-,CASGLGLAGGGTDTQYF
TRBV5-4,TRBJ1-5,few,CASSKAGDSNQPQHF
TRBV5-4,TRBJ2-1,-,CASSPPDTAGEQFF
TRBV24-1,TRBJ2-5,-,CATRKTGTPQETQYF
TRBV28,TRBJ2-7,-,CASSFGAIEQYF
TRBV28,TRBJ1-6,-,CASRTGTGRGTNSPLHF
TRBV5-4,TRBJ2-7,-,CASSAGGGLSSEYF
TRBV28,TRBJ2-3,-,CASRGETGTEAQYF
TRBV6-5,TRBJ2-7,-,CASRIAGGPVEQYF
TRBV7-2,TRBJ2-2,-,CASSDTSYSGELFF
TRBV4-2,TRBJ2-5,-,CASSQELGGGASAETQYF
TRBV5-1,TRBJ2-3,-,CASSRGQGYTSTDTQYF
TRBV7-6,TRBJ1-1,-,CASSTRQNTEAFF
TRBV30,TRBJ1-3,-,CAYQKRTDTGNTIYF
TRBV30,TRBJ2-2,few,CAWRLRENTGELFF
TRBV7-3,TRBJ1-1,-,CASSLIGGTEAFF